These 28 T cell receptor beta chains originate from one sample sequenced in a study of lymphopenia after photon versus proton radiotherapy. Sequencing used immunoSEQ multiplex PCR; TCRdb keeps in-frame clones, though not all of them. The sample shows around 160,000 clones, about 88% of them seen only once. This material consisted of peripheral blood, taken from a patient treated with photon-based radiotherapy. Receptors were obtained from a man in his fifties with gastric cancer.

The chain carries TRBV4-2 and TRBJ1-1; TRBD1 matches 11 bases. CDR3 length: 16 residues. The V gene end was trimmed by 2 bases and the J gene end by 3 bases; junction bases not matched to a gene: 5. Germline V CDR1 and CDR2: LGHNA, YNFKEQ. CDR3 bases: TGTGCCAGCAGCCAAAGGACAGGGGGCGATTACACTGAAGCTTTCTTT. Translating gives CASSQRTGGDYTEAFF.

This chain uses TRBV28 with TRBJ1-2, with 9 bases aligning to TRBD1. Germline lookup yields CDR1 MDHEN and CDR2 SYDVKM. V was clipped by 6 bases and J by 6 bases; unmatched bases: 8. The CDR3 loop spans 14 amino acids. The CDR3 is CASRRPGTGNGYTF. In DNA, the CDR3 is TGTGCCAGCAGACGACCCGGGACAGGGAATGGCTACACCTTC.

The V call is TRBV28, the J call TRBJ2-2; 15 bases are a match to TRBD2. In germline, CDR1 is MDHEN, CDR2 SYDVKM. Trimming took 8 bases from V and 3 from J; bases not matched to a gene: 7. The CDR3 runs 17 residues. CDR3 in DNA: TGTGCCAGCCTAAGGACTAGCGGGAGGGTATACACCGGGGAGCTGTTTTTT. It translates to CASLRTSGRVYTGELFF. The complete variable domain, with remaining parts taken from reference TRBV28 and TRBJ2-2, reads DVKVTQSSRYLVKRTGEKVFLECVQDMDHENMFWYRQDPGLGLRLIYFSYDVKMKEKGDIPEGYSVSREKKERFSLILESASTNQTSMYLCASLRTSGRVYTGELFFGEGSRLTVL.

V usage is TRBV5-3 and J usage is TRBJ1-5, with D hard to call. TRBV5-3 is designated an ORF whose function remains uncertain. This CDR3 region has 13 residues. Trimming pared 4 bases from V and 1 base from J, leaving 6 bases between. CDR3 sequence reads: CARSLTSNQPQHF. CDR3 in DNA: TGTGCCAGAAGCCTGACAAGCAATCAGCCCCAGCATTTT.

In its sample, this clone was seen once. The chain joins TRBV4-1 to TRBJ2-4; possible D gene TRBD2, 6 bases. CDR1 is MGHRA and CDR2 is YSYEKL in the germline V gene. Trimming took 0 bases from V and 5 from J, leaving 11 bases between them. This CDR3 has 15 amino acids. The CDR3 loop reads CASSQESGDQNIQYF. The CDR3 nucleotides are TGCGCCAGCAGCCAAGAATCGGGGGACCAAAACATTCAGTACTTC.

The V and J genes are TRBV5-6 and TRBJ2-1; 13 nucleotides line up with TRBD2. This CDR3 has 16 amino acids. Germline V gives CDR1 SGHDT, CDR2 YYEEEE. The ends lost 3 bases at V and 4 bases at J; junction bases unmatched: 4. The CDR3 here is CASSSGTSGIYNEQFF. The CDR3 nucleotides read TGTGCCAGCAGCTCTGGGACTAGCGGGATATACAATGAGCAGTTCTTC.

The rearrangement uses TRBV18 and TRBJ2-7; D ambiguous. The CDR3 totals 13 residues. The ends were cut back, 5 bases at V and 4 bases at J, with 12 bases in the middle. The germline V gene has CDR1 KGHSH and CDR2 LQKENI. The CDR3 nucleotides read TGTGCCAGCTCATCATCCCAGGAATACGAGCAGTACTTC. Amino acid sequence: CASSSSQEYEQYF. Full variable domain (remainder filled in from reference TRBV18 and TRBJ2-7): NAGVMQNPRHLVRRRGQEARLRCSPMKGHSHVYWYRQLPEEGLKFMVYLQKENIIDESGMPKERFSAEFPKEGPSILRIQQVVRGDSAAYFCASSSSQEYEQYFGPGTRLTVT.

The V and J genes are TRBV5-4 and TRBJ1-4, with TRBD1 identical over 10 bases. There are 16 residues in the CDR3. V was pared by 3 bases and J by 7 bases, with 9 bases of the junction left unmatched. In germline, CDR1 is SGHNT, CDR2 YYREEE (reference sequence). As DNA, the CDR3 is TGTGCCAGCAGCTCGAAGACAGGGGGCGCAGGTGAAAAACTGTTTTTT. It encodes CASSSKTGGAGEKLFF.

The V gene is TRBV30, the J gene TRBJ2-6; 7 positions agree with TRBD2. The germline gives CDR1 GTSNPN, CDR2 SVGIG (reference sequence). V shed 1 base and J 3 bases; nucleotides not matched to a gene: 3. The CDR3 totals 15 residues. CDR3 in DNA: TGTGCCTGGAGTGGCGGGGGATTTGGGGCCAACGTCCTGACTTTC. This encodes CAWSGGGFGANVLTF.

There are a few counts of this clone. V is TRBV7-9 and J is TRBJ1-2, with 8 bases matching TRBD1. Per germline, CDR1 SEHNR and CDR2 FQNEAQ (reference sequence). The CDR3 totals 15 residues. V lost 3 bases to trimming and J lost 3 bases; unmatched junction nucleotides: 6. The CDR3, as DNA: TGTGCCAGCAGCTTGTGGCGGGGACAGGACTATGGCTACACCTTC. This sequence encodes CASSLWRGQDYGYTF.

The chain carries TRBV2 and TRBJ1-1; D not certain. Per the germline V gene, CDR1 is SNHLY and CDR2 is FYNNEI. The CDR3 has 13 residues. The V gene lost 8 bases and the J gene lost 3 bases, with 13 bases spanning the gap. CDR3 coding DNA: TGTGCCAGCGGACGGTTGGAGCACACTGAAGCTTTCTTT. The encoded protein is CASGRLEHTEAFF.

The genes are TRBV4-1 and TRBJ1-5, with TRBD1 matching 11 bases. Losses at the gene ends were 0 bases for V and 6 bases for J; bases not matched to a gene: 4. In germline, CDR1 is MGHRA, CDR2 YSYEKL. CDR3 length: 16 amino acids. The CDR3 region is CASSQEWTGGFQPQHF. The CDR3, as DNA: TGCGCCAGCAGCCAAGAATGGACAGGGGGCTTTCAGCCCCAGCATTTT.

The chain employs TRBV10-3 and TRBJ1-4; D gene ambiguous. The CDR3 has 15 amino acids. Trimming shortened V by 0 bases and J by 3 bases, and 8 bases separated the two germline ends. Looked up from germline, CDR1 is ENHRY and CDR2 is SYGVKD. The CDR3: CAISESLRSNEKLFF. The CDR3 coding sequence is TGTGCCATCAGTGAGTCGCTCCGGTCTAATGAAAAACTGTTTTTT.

This sequence joins TRBV6-5 and TRBJ1-5; D gene uncertain. Trimming removed 0 bases from V and 6 bases from J, with 12 bases in between. The CDR3 contains 15 residues. Germline CDR1 reads MNHEY; CDR2 reads SVGAGI. As DNA, the CDR3 is TGTGCCAGCAGTTACTCCGGAAGGGCCGGTCAGCCCCAGCATTTT. As protein: CASSYSGRAGQPQHF.

The chain uses TRBV7-2 and TRBJ2-7; D unclear. CDR1 SGHTA and CDR2 FQGNSA come from the germline V gene. Trimming took 1 base from V and 6 from J, leaving 10 bases between them. This CDR3 comprises 13 residues. The CDR3 loop is CASSLGGEAEQYF. The CDR3 nucleotides read TGTGCCAGCAGCTTAGGTGGAGAAGCCGAGCAGTACTTC.

The chain employs TRBV6-5 and TRBJ2-7; D gene uncertain. The V and J ends lost 2 bases and 5 bases respectively, with 4 bases between them. CDR3 length equals 11 residues. The germline gives CDR1 MNHEY, CDR2 SVGAGI. CDR3 loop: CASSYRDEQYF. For the CDR3, the DNA is TGTGCCAGCAGTTACAGGGACGAGCAGTACTTC.

The chain combines TRBV28 with TRBJ2-7, with 9 bases aligning to TRBD1. This CDR3 comprises 15 residues. Per the germline V gene, CDR1 is MDHEN and CDR2 is SYDVKM. Germline trimming cut 5 bases from V and 2 bases from J; bases unmatched to any gene: 7. DNA for the CDR3: TGTGCCAGCAGTCCCCCCGGGACAGGGACCTACGAGCAGTACTTC. Translation gives CASSPPGTGTYEQYF. Variable domain in full (rest from reference TRBV28 and TRBJ2-7): DVKVTQSSRYLVKRTGEKVFLECVQDMDHENMFWYRQDPGLGLRLIYFSYDVKMKEKGDIPEGYSVSREKKERFSLILESASTNQTSMYLCASSPPGTGTYEQYFGPGTRLTVT.

The chain links TRBV7-7 to TRBJ2-1; a weak D match, TRBD2 (6 bases). Germline lookup yields CDR1 SSHAT and CDR2 FNYEAQ (reference sequence). CDR3 length equals 18 residues. Trimming stripped 6 bases from V and 2 bases from J, with 23 bases between. CDR3 bases: TGTGCCAGCAGTCCGGGGTTGACGGGAGAAGACCCCTACAATGAGCAGTTCTTC. Protein product: CASSPGLTGEDPYNEQFF.

J is TRBJ1-3 and V is TRBV28; D is perhaps TRBD1 (6 bases). Germline V CDR1 and CDR2: MDHEN, SYDVKM. The CDR3 covers 18 residues. Trimming pared 3 bases from V and 2 bases from J, leaving 20 bases between. The CDR3 nucleotides are TGTGCCAGCAGTTTTACCAGGGGAGGCGGTAAAACTGGAAACACCATATATTTT. The encoded protein is CASSFTRGGGKTGNTIYF.

The V call is TRBV18, the J call TRBJ2-2, with 9 bases identical to TRBD1. V trimming: 4 bases; J trimming: 4 bases; junction bases outside the gene matches: 4. Germline CDR1 reads KGHSH; CDR2 reads LQKENI. The CDR3 covers 15 residues. CDR3 coding DNA: TGTGCCAGCTCACTACAGGGGGCGACCACCGGGGAGCTGTTTTTT. It specifies CASSLQGATTGELFF.

This chain joins TRBV6-5 and TRBJ2-2; the match to TRBD1 covers 8 bases. Per the germline V gene, CDR1 is MNHEY and CDR2 is SVGAGI. The CDR3 is 16 residues long. Trimming at V came to 2 bases and at J to 2 bases, leaving 4 bases not matched to a gene. CDR3 residues: CASSYMDRVNTGELFF. The DNA of the CDR3 is TGTGCCAGCAGTTACATGGACAGGGTTAACACCGGGGAGCTGTTTTTT.

The V call is TRBV2, the J call TRBJ2-7; TRBD1 is a possible D gene (6 bases). The CDR3 sequence is 13 residues long. V lost 7 bases, J lost 3 bases, and 13 bases lay in between. Germline values: CDR1 SNHLY, CDR2 FYNNEI. The CDR3 reads CASTPGTNYEQYF. DNA for the CDR3: TGTGCCAGCACCCCCGGGACAAACTACGAGCAGTACTTC.

The J gene is TRBJ2-5, the V gene TRBV29-1; D uncertain. This CDR3 region has 12 residues. Between the trimmed V and J ends, which lost 2 bases and 0 bases, there was a span of 4 bases. Germline-derived CDR1 and CDR2 are SQVTM and ANQGSEA. The CDR3 loop is CSVEHYQETQYF. The CDR3 bases are TGCAGCGTTGAACACTACCAAGAGACCCAGTACTTC.

This chain uses TRBV25-1 with TRBJ2-7, with TRBD1 as a possible D gene (6 bases). Deletions cut 4 bases from V and 0 bases from J, with 16 bases between. CDR3 size: 16 residues. Germline lookup yields CDR1 MGHDK and CDR2 SYGVNS. The DNA for the CDR3 is TGTGCCAGCAGTGGTCGGGACACCTATAGCTCCTACGAGCAGTACTTC. It encodes CASSGRDTYSSYEQYF.

J is TRBJ1-4 and V is TRBV27; maybe TRBD1 (6 bases). Germline lookup yields CDR1 MNHEY and CDR2 SMNVEV (reference sequence). The CDR3 length is 13 residues. Trimming cost V 4 bases and J 8 bases, with 11 bases left between them. CDR3 residues: CASSSGTSEKLFF. The CDR3 coding sequence is TGTGCCAGCAGTTCCGGGACAAGCGAAAAACTGTTTTTT.

CDR3 nucleotides: TGTGCCACCGGAGACAGCTCCTACGAGCAGTACTTC. It specifies CATGDSSYEQYF. The chain combines TRBV19 with TRBJ2-7; tentatively, D is TRBD1 (5 bases). The CDR3 is 12 amino acids. Germline assignment: CDR1 LNHDA and CDR2 SQIVND (reference sequence). The ends were cut back, 10 bases at V and 0 bases at J, with 10 bases in the middle.

The J gene is TRBJ1-1, the V gene TRBV5-1; 11 nucleotides align to TRBD1. The germline CDR1 and CDR2 sequences are SGHRS and YFSETQ. Germline trimming cut 0 bases from V and 4 bases from J; bases unmatched to any gene: 2. The CDR3 covers 15 residues. This CDR3 reads CASSLEGQGVTEAFF. The CDR3 coding sequence is TGCGCCAGCAGCTTGGAGGGACAGGGGGTCACTGAAGCTTTCTTT.

The chain is built from TRBV18 and TRBJ2-6, with D uncertain. The germline V and J ends were trimmed by 3 bases and 0 bases, with 3 bases remaining between them. CDR3 length: 14 amino acids. CDR1 and CDR2 (germline): KGHSH, LQKENI. The CDR3 sequence: CASSPSSGANVLTF. The CDR3, as DNA: TGTGCCAGCTCACCGAGCTCTGGGGCCAACGTCCTGACTTTC.